These 9 T cell receptor beta chains came from one sample sequenced in a study of CD8+ T cells in alopecia areata. Treatment meaning: oral pan-JAK inhibitor, 5-10 mg twice daily. Reverse transcribed after extraction, RNA yielded cDNA as the sequencing template. Sequencing used immunoSEQ multiplex PCR; TCRdb keeps in-frame clones, though not all of them. In the table there are about 140,000 clones, approximately 80% of which are singletons. This material consisted of CD8+ T cells sorted from blood, taken at week 4, from a patient treated with tofacitinib. All receptors come from a human donor with alopecia areata.

This chain connects TRBV4-2 to TRBJ2-2; D call uncertain. This CDR3 is built from 13 residues. Between the trimmed V and J ends, which lost 1 base and 7 bases, there was a span of 7 bases. CDR1 is LGHNA and CDR2 is YNFKEQ in the germline V gene. In DNA, the CDR3 is TGTGCCAGCAGCCAAGGATTAGACGGGGAGCTGTTTTTT. Translated: CASSQGLDGELFF.

CDR3 loop: CASIRRLRGRDEQFF. The CDR3 DNA reads TGTGCCAGCATCCGCCGCTTGCGGGGGAGGGATGAGCAGTTCTTC. The chain combines TRBV6-5 with TRBJ2-1, with 7 positions matching TRBD2. There are 15 residues in the CDR3. Trimming took 7 bases from V and 8 from J; bases not matched to a gene: 14. Looked up from germline, CDR1 is MNHEY and CDR2 is SVGAGI.

V usage is TRBV5-4 and J usage is TRBJ2-7; D possibly corresponds to TRBD1 (6 bases). The CDR3 is 14 amino acids. From germline, CDR1 is SGHNT and CDR2 YYREEE (reference sequence). Trimming cost V 3 bases and J 4 bases, with 14 bases left between them. CDR3 region: CASSSPQGGYEQYF. CDR3 DNA: TGTGCCAGCAGCTCCCCACAGGGCGGGTACGAGCAGTACTTC.

The chain is built from TRBV2 and TRBJ2-2; possibly TRBD1 for D (6 bases). The CDR3 covers 14 residues. V was pared by 7 bases and J by 4 bases, with 13 bases between. The germline gives CDR1 SNHLY, CDR2 FYNNEI. CDR3 loop: CASTGVGGTGELFF. The CDR3 bases are TGTGCCAGCACAGGCGTAGGGGGCACCGGGGAGCTGTTTTTT.

The V and J genes are TRBV13 and TRBJ1-6; 7 nucleotides agree with TRBD1. Germline loops: CDR1 PRHDT, CDR2 FYEKMQ (reference sequence). V lost 6 bases to trimming and J lost 3 bases; unmatched junction nucleotides: 8. The CDR3 runs 16 residues. This chain's CDR3 is CASSRTGSNYNSPLHF. The CDR3 DNA reads as TGTGCCAGCAGTAGGACAGGATCAAACTATAATTCACCCCTCCACTTT.

This chain uses TRBV4-1 with TRBJ2-5, with D perhaps TRBD1 (5 bases). Trimming cost V 1 base and J 1 base, with 7 bases left between them. CDR3 length equals 14 residues. Germline V CDR1 and CDR2: MGHRA, YSYEKL. CDR3 region: CASSQVQGQETQYF. The CDR3 DNA follows: TGCGCCAGCAGCCAAGTGCAGGGCCAAGAGACCCAGTACTTC.

The rearrangement links TRBV5-1 to TRBJ2-5, with D perhaps given as TRBD1 or TRBD2 (5 bases each). The CDR3 length is 13 residues. V was pared by 8 bases and J by 7 bases, with 18 bases between. CDR1 is SGHRS and CDR2 is YFSETQ in the germline V gene. CDR3 bases: TGCGCCAGTCCGGAACCCGGGACCGGGACCCAGTACTTC. Encoded protein: CASPEPGTGTQYF.

The V call is TRBV5-6, the J call TRBJ2-5, with 11 bases fitting TRBD1. This CDR3 spans 17 amino acids. Trimming took 2 bases from V and 5 from J; bases not matched to a gene: 11. The germline V gene has CDR1 SGHDT and CDR2 YYEEEE. The CDR3: CASSFRSDRGLRETQYF. In DNA form, the CDR3 reads TGTGCCAGCAGCTTCAGGTCGGACAGGGGGCTTCGGGAGACCCAGTACTTC.

This sequence joins TRBV5-4 and TRBJ2-1; no firm D call. The CDR3 loop spans 14 amino acids. Trimming cost V 1 base and J 0 bases, with 5 bases left between them. Germline assignment: CDR1 SGHNT and CDR2 YYREEE (reference sequence). Here the CDR3 DNA reads TGTGCCAGCAGCTTGCAACACTCCTACAATGAGCAGTTCTTC. This codes for CASSLQHSYNEQFF. Filled out from reference TRBV5-4 and TRBJ2-1, the complete variable domain reads ETGVTQSPTHLIKTRGQQVTLRCSSQSGHNTVSWYQQALGQGPQFIFQYYREEENGRGNFPPRFSGLQFPNYSSELNVNALELDDSALYLCASSLQHSYNEQFFGPGTRLTVL.